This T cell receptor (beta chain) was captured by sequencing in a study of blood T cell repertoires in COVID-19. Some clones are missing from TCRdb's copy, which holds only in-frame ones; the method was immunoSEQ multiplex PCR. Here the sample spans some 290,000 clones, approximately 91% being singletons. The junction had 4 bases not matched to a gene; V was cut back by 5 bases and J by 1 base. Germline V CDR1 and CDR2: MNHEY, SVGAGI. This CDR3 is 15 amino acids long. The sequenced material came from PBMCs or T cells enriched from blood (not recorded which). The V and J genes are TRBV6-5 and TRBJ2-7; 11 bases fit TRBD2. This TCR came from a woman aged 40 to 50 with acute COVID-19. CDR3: CASSRGTSGSYEQYF. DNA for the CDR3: TGTGCCAGCAGTAGAGGGACTAGCGGTTCCTACGAGCAGTACTTC.